This T cell receptor (beta chain) was recorded in a study of OX40 agonist ivuxolimab in advanced cancers. Sequencing used immunoSEQ multiplex PCR; TCRdb keeps in-frame clones, though not all of them. The sample holds some 83,000 clones, roughly nine tenths seen once. Study-wide findings and caveats: In general, CD8+ T cells held more expanded clones than CD4+ did, on average.

Patients were excluded for autoimmune disease history or systemic immunosuppression. Notes on this clone: The target antigen is unknown.

This CDR3 has 16 residues. With 5 bases clipped from V and 3 bases from J, the junction kept 9 bases outside the gene matches. Germline V gene lookup returns CDR1 SGHAT and CDR2 FQNNGV. The specimen was CD4+ or CD8+ T cells sorted from blood, collected in a trial of the OX40 agonist ivuxolimab. V and J are TRBV11-2 and TRBJ1-2; 10 bases map to TRBD1. The source is an adult with an advanced solid tumor such as melanoma, head and neck, liver or kidney cancer. The CDR3 region is CASSRLTGGFDYGYTF. The CDR3, as DNA: TGTGCCAGCAGCCGATTGACAGGGGGCTTCGACTATGGCTACACCTTC.